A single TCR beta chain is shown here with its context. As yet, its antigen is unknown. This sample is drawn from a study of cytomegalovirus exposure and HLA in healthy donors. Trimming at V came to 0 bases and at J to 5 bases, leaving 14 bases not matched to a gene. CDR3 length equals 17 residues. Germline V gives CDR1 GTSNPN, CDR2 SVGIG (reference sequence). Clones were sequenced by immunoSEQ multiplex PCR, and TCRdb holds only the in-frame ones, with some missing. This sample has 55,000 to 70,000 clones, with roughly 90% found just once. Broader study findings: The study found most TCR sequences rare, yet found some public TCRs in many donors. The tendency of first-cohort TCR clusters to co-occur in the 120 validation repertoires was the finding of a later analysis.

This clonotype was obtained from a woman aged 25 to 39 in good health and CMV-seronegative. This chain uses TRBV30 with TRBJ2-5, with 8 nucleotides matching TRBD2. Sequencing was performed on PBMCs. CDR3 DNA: TGTGCCTGGAGTGTTGGAGCGGGACGGGGACTAGGGGAGACCCAGTACTTC. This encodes CAWSVGAGRGLGETQYF.